Presented here are 9 T cell receptor beta chains from one specimen sequenced in a study of memory CD4+ T cells and cytomegalovirus serostatus. The sort gate was single viable CD3+CD4+CD8-CD45RO+ cells for memory CD4+ T cells. TCRdb's copy holds only in-frame clones and misses some; the assay was immunoSEQ multiplex PCR. The sample lists tens of thousands of clones, about 70% seen once, with about 4.3% in the top ten. Specimen: memory CD4+ T cells from blood. The receptors shown here come from an adult in good health and CMV-seropositive.

This clone occurred once. The chain is built from TRBV12-5 and TRBJ2-3; 7 bases are a match to TRBD2. After removal of 2 bases from V and 9 bases from J, the junction contained 8 bases not matched to a gene. The germline gives CDR1 LGHNT, CDR2 FRNRAP. The CDR3 loop spans 14 amino acids. CDR3 bases: TGTGCTAGTGGTTTGAGCGGGGTCGCGGGGACGCAGTATTTT. Residues: CASGLSGVAGTQYF.

The rearrangement joins TRBV7-8 to TRBJ2-7; the match to TRBD1 covers 8 bases. The V gene's germline CDR1 is SGHVS and CDR2 FQNEAQ. The V segment lost 0 bases and the J segment 9 bases; nucleotides outside the gene matches: 10. The CDR3 length is 15 residues. The CDR3 sequence: CASSLAATGAKGQYF. The DNA for the CDR3 is TGTGCCAGCAGCTTAGCAGCGACAGGGGCCAAAGGGCAGTACTTC.

This clone was seen once. CDR3 in DNA: TGTGCCAGCAGCTTTCGACTGGCGGGAGGAGGGACAGATACGCAGTATTTT. Its translation is CASSFRLAGGGTDTQYF. V gene TRBV5-6 combines with J gene TRBJ2-3; 8 bases are shared with TRBD2. This CDR3 has 17 amino acids. The germline V gene encodes CDR1 SGHDT and CDR2 YYEEEE. The V segment lost 2 bases and the J segment 3 bases; nucleotides outside the gene matches: 11.

This chain joins TRBV25-1 and TRBJ2-7; a possible D gene is TRBD2 (5 bases). V lost 7 bases, J lost 2 bases, and 9 bases lay in between. The CDR3 runs 12 residues. The germline V gene has CDR1 MGHDK and CDR2 SYGVNS. CDR3 in amino acids: CASKSGPYEQYF. The CDR3 nucleotides read TGTGCCAGCAAGAGCGGTCCCTACGAGCAGTACTTC.

The chain is built from TRBV5-3 and TRBJ1-2; possible D gene TRBD1, 5 bases. TRBV5-3 carries the ORF label, with uncertain function. Deletions cut 0 bases from V and 4 bases from J, with 7 bases between. This CDR3 comprises 13 residues. In DNA form, the CDR3 reads TGTGCCAGAAGCTTGGCAGGGTTCTATGGCTACACCTTC. This encodes CARSLAGFYGYTF.

The V gene is TRBV13, the J gene TRBJ2-5; 10 bases agree with TRBD2. Germline V gives CDR1 PRHDT, CDR2 FYEKMQ (reference sequence). The V gene end was trimmed by 5 bases and the J gene end by 5 bases; junction bases not matched to a gene: 11. CDR3 size: 16 residues. The CDR3 reads CASSTRLAGRGETQYF. CDR3 nucleotide sequence: TGTGCCAGCAGCACCCGACTAGCGGGCCGGGGGGAGACCCAGTACTTC.

The chain joins TRBV6-1 to TRBJ2-1; 13 bases agree with TRBD2. Trimming cost V 1 base and J 5 bases; bases outside gene matches: 5. Germline values: CDR1 MNHNS, CDR2 SASEGT. The CDR3 runs 17 residues. The CDR3 spells CASSEGLAGGYHNEQFF. Here the CDR3 DNA reads TGTGCCAGCAGTGAAGGACTAGCGGGGGGCTATCACAATGAGCAGTTCTTC.

This clone appeared a few times. The chain combines TRBV14 with TRBJ1-2; D is unclear. Trimming cost V 3 bases and J 4 bases, with 12 bases left between them. The germline CDR1 and CDR2 sequences are SGHDN and FVKESK. The CDR3 has 14 residues. CDR3: CASSQKDGSYGYTF. Written as DNA, the CDR3 is TGTGCCAGCAGCCAGAAGGACGGATCCTATGGCTACACCTTC.

The V call is TRBV28, the J call TRBJ1-2, with TRBD1 identical over 10 bases. V gave up 6 bases and J gave up 6 bases; unmatched junction bases: 4. CDR3 size: 13 residues. From germline, CDR1 is MDHEN and CDR2 SYDVKM. The DNA for the CDR3 is TGTGCCAGCAGAGTGACAGGGGGCCATGGCTACACCTTC. It yields the protein CASRVTGGHGYTF.